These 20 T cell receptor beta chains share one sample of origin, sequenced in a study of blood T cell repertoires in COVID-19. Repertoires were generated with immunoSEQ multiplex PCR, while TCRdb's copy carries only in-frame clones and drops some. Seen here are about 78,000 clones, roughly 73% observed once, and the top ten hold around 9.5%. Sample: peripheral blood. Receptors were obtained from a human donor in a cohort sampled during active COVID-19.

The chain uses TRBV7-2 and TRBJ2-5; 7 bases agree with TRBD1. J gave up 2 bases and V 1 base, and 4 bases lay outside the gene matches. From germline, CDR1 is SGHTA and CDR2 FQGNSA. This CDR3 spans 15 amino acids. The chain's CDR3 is CASSLGGTAQETQYF. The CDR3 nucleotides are TGTGCCAGCAGCTTAGGTGGGACAGCTCAAGAGACCCAGTACTTC.

The chain's CDR3 is CASSPGRDGYTF. In nucleotides, the CDR3 is TGTGCCAGCTCACCAGGTCGGGATGGCTACACCTTC. The rearrangement links TRBV18 to TRBJ1-2; no definite D call. Germline V lookup: CDR1 KGHSH, CDR2 LQKENI. Deletions cut 2 bases from V and 6 bases from J, with 7 bases between. The length of the CDR3 is 12 residues.

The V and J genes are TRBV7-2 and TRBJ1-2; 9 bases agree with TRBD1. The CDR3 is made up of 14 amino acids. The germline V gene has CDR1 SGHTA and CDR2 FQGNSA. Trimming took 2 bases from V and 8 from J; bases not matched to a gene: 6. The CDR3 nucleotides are TGTGCCAGCAGCTTACAACAGGGGGCGGAAGGCTACACCTTC. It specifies CASSLQQGAEGYTF.

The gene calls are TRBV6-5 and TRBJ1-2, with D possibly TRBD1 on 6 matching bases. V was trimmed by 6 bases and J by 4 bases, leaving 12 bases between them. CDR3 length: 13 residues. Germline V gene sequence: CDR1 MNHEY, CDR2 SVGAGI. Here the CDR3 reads CASRDRTSYGYTF. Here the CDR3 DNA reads TGTGCCAGCAGGGACAGAACTAGCTATGGCTACACCTTC.

This CDR3 reads CASSPPRGYNSPLHF. DNA for the CDR3: TGTGCCAGCAGCCCACCACGGGGTTATAATTCACCCCTCCACTTT. The chain carries TRBV5-6 and TRBJ1-6; unclear D gene. The germline gives CDR1 SGHDT, CDR2 YYEEEE. Trimming cost V 4 bases and J 4 bases, with 12 bases left between them. The CDR3 has 15 amino acids. Full variable domain (outside the CDR3, taken from reference TRBV5-6 and TRBJ1-6): DAGVTQSPTHLIKTRGQQVTLRCSPKSGHDTVSWYQQALGQGPQFIFQYYEEEERQRGNFPDRFSGHQFPNYSSELNVNALLLGDSALYLCASSPPRGYNSPLHFGNGTRLTVT.

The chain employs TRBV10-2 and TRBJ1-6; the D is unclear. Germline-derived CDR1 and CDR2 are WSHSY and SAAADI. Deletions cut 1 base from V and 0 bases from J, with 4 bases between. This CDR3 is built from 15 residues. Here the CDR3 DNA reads TGCGCCAGCAGTGAGTTGAGCTCCTATAATTCACCCCTCCACTTT. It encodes CASSELSSYNSPLHF.

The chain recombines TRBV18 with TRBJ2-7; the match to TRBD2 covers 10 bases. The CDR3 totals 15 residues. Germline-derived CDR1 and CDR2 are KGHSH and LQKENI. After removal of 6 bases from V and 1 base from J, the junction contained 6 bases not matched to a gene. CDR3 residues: CASSPALAGSYEQYF. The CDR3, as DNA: TGTGCCAGCTCCCCCGCACTAGCGGGGTCCTACGAGCAGTACTTC.

The CDR3 reads CASSYGGGTEAFF. The CDR3 coding sequence is TGTGCCAGCAGTTATGGGGGGGGGACTGAAGCTTTCTTT. The chain has TRBV6-5 and TRBJ1-1, with D perhaps TRBD1 (5 bases). CDR1 and CDR2 from the germline V gene are MNHEY and SVGAGI. The V and J ends lost 3 bases and 5 bases respectively, with 10 bases between them. This CDR3 is built from 13 residues.

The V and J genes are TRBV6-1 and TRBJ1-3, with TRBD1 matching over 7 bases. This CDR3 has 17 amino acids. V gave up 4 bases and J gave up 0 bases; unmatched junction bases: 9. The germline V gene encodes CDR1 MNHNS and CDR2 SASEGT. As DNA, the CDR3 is TGTGCCAGCAGTGGCCGGGACAGCCGACTCTCTGGAAACACCATATATTTT. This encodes CASSGRDSRLSGNTIYF.

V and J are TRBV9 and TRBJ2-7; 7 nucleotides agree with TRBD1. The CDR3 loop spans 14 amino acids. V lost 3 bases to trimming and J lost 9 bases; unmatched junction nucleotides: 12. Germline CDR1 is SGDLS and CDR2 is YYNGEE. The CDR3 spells CASSAIQGPGGQYF. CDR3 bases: TGTGCCAGCAGCGCAATACAGGGGCCAGGGGGGCAGTACTTC.

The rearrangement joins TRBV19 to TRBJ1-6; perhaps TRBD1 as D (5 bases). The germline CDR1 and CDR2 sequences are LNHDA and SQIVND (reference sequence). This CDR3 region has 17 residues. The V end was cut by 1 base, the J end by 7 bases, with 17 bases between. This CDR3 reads CASSIGARRGTNSPLHF. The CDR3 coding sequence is TGTGCCAGTAGTATAGGAGCGAGGCGGGGGACCAATTCACCCCTCCACTTT.

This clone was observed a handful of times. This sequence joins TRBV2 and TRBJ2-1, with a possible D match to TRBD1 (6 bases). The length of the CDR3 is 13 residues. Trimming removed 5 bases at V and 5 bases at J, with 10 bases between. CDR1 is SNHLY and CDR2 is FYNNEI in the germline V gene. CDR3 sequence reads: CASSPTGNNEQFF. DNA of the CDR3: TGTGCCAGCAGTCCGACAGGCAACAATGAGCAGTTCTTC.

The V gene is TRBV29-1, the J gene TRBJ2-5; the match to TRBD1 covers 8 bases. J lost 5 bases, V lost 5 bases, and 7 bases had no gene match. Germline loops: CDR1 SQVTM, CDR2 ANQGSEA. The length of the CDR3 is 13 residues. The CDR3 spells CSVPRQGAETQYF. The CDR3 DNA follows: TGCAGCGTTCCCCGGCAGGGGGCTGAGACCCAGTACTTC.

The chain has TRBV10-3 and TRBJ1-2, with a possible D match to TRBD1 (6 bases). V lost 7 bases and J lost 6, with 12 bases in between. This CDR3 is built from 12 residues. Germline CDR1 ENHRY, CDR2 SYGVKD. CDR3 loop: CAITGTPNGYTF. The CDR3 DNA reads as TGTGCCATCACCGGGACACCGAATGGCTACACCTTC.

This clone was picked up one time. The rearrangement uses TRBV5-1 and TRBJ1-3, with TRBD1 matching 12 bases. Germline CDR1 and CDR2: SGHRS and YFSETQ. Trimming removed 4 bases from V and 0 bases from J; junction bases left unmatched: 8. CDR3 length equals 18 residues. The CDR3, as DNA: TGCGCCAGCAGCCTAGCCGGGACAGGGGGCGCCTCTGGAAACACCATATATTTT. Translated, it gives CASSLAGTGGASGNTIYF.

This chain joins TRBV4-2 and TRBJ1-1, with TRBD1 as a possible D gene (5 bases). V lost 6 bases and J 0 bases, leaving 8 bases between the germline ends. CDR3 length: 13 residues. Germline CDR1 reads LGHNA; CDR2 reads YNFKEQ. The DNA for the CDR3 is TGTGCCAGCAGTCAACAGGTGAACACTGAAGCTTTCTTT. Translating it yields CASSQQVNTEAFF.

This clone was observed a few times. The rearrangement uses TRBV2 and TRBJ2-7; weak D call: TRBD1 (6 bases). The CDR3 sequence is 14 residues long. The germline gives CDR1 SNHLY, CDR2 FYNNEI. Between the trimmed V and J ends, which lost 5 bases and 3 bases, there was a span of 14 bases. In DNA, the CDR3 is TGTGCCAGCAGTCTTGATTCCAGGGGCTACGAGCAGTACTTC. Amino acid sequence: CASSLDSRGYEQYF.

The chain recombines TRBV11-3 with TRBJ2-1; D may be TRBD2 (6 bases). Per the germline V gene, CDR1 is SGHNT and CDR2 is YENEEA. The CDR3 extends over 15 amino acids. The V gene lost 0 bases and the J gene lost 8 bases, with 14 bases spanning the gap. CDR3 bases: TGTGCCAGCAGCTTAGAGGGCGCTAGCGTATATGAGCAGTTCTTC. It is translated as CASSLEGASVYEQFF.

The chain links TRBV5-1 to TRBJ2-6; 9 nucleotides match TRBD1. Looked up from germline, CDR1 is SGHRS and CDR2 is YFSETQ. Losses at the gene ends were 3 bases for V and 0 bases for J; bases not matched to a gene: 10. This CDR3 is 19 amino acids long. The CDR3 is CASSSSLQGASSGANVLTF. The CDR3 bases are TGCGCCAGCAGCTCCTCCTTACAGGGGGCGAGCTCTGGGGCCAACGTCCTGACTTTC.

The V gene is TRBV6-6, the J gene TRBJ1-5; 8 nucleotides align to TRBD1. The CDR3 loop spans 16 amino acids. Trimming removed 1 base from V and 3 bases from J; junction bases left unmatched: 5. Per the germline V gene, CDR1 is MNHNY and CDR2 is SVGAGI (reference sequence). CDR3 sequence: CASSYLGTGLNQPQHF. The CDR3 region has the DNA TGTGCCAGCAGTTACTTGGGGACAGGACTCAATCAGCCCCAGCATTTT.